The source of this TCR beta chain is a study of T cell changes during pregnancy in multiple sclerosis. Sequencing used immunoSEQ multiplex PCR; TCRdb keeps in-frame clones, though not all of them. The table lists approximately 30,000 clones, 90% of them singletons, with 9.5% to 12% in the top ten. J was trimmed by 5 bases and V by 2 bases; bases with no gene match: 8. The CDR3 loop spans 15 amino acids. Germline lookup yields CDR1 MNHNY and CDR2 SVGAGI (reference sequence). The sample here was CD8+ T cells from peripheral blood mononuclear cells, taken before pregnancy. The chain has TRBV6-6 and TRBJ2-7, with TRBD2 matching 8 bases. The TCR originated in a female donor with multiple sclerosis, enrolled in a pregnancy study. The CDR3 is CASSYTYSGRDEQYF. The CDR3 coding sequence is TGTGCCAGCAGTTACACTTACAGCGGGAGAGACGAGCAGTACTTC.